The rows below give T cell receptor beta chains drawn from one sample of a study. Each CDR3 protein is one row after TCRdb ran MiXCR on the 5' RACE reads. In the table there are about 57,000 distinct CDR3 sequences, more than 25% of which are singletons. Specimen: tumor-infiltrating Tregs sorted from the breast tumor. The receptors were gathered from a female donor with breast cancer. Each CDR3 is given with its conserved first and last residue. A D gene is named only where the DNA matches it firmly. Size is stated for part of the rows, as once, few or many counts, or as a class when the clone is expanded.

D	size	V	J	DNA	CDR3
TRBD2	few	TRBV28	TRBJ2-3	TGTGCCAGCAGTTTCGGGCGGGGGGTCACAGATACGCAGTATTTT	CASSFGRGVTDTQYF
NA	few	TRBV18	TRBJ1-4	TGTGCCAGCTCACCGGGACCGGGTGAAAAACTGTTTTTT	CASSPGPGEKLFF
NA	NA	TRBV7-9	TRBJ1-3	TGTGCCGGCAGCCTGCCCCGAAGGTTTGGAAACACCATATATTTT	CAGSLPRRFGNTIYF
TRBD1	many	TRBV2	TRBJ2-2	TGTGCCAGCAGCCCCGGACAGGGCCGAACCGGGGAGCTGTTTTTT	CASSPGQGRTGELFF
TRBD2	NA	TRBV5-1	TRBJ2-1	TGCGCCAGCAGCCTATTTACTAGCGGGAGCCGCAACTCCTACAATGAGCAGTTCTTC	CASSLFTSGSRNSYNEQFF
NA	few	TRBV21-1	TRBJ2-7	TGTGCCAGCAGCTCCGGTTCCAGGGTCGGACACGAGCAGTACTTC	CASSSGSRVGHEQYF
NA	many	TRBV5-1	TRBJ2-7	TGCGCCAGCAGCTGGGACGGATCCTCCTACGAGCAGTACTTC	CASSWDGSSYEQYF
NA	few	TRBV7-2	TRBJ1-2	TGTGCCAGCAGCTTAGTCACAGGGAACTATGGCTACACCTTC	CASSLVTGNYGYTF
NA	NA	TRBV5-1	TRBJ2-1	TGCGCCAGCAGCCCTGAGCCGGGGGCTTCCTACAATGAGCAGTTCTTC	CASSPEPGASYNEQFF
NA	NA	TRBV6-6	TRBJ2-7	TGTGCCAGCAGTGGGGGGGGCGGATCGCCGCAGTACTTC	CASSGGGGSPQYF
NA	many	TRBV12-3/TRBV12-4	TRBJ1-5	TGTGCCAGCAGTATTGACAGGAGCAATCAGCCCCAGCATTTT	CASSIDRSNQPQHF
NA	NA	TRBV12-3/TRBV12-4	TRBJ2-1	TGTGCCAGCAGTTTTTCGCAGGGCAATGAGCAGTTCTTC	CASSFSQGNEQFF
TRBD1	NA	TRBV20-1	TRBJ2-7	TGCAGTGCTAGAGAACGACAGGGGAGTTACGAGCAGTACTTC	CSARERQGSYEQYF
TRBD2	many	TRBV29-1	TRBJ2-7	TGCAGCGTTGACGCGGGAGGGAACGAGCAGTACTTC	CSVDAGGNEQYF
NA	many	TRBV7-2	TRBJ2-3	TGTGCCAGCAGCCGGTATGGGGATACGCAGTATTTT	CASSRYGDTQYF
NA	once	TRBV4-2	TRBJ1-2	TGTGCCAGCAGCCAAGATACGCAGGGAACCTATGGCTACACCTTC	CASSQDTQGTYGYTF
TRBD2	once	TRBV12-3/TRBV12-4	TRBJ2-3	TGTGCCAGCAGTCCCCCATTTTGGGGGGGTAAAACAGATACGCAGTATTTT	CASSPPFWGGKTDTQYF
TRBD2	NA	TRBV29-1	TRBJ2-3	TGCAGCGTTGACGGGACTAGCGGCGCAGATACGCAGTATTTT	CSVDGTSGADTQYF
NA	few	TRBV6-2/TRBV6-3	TRBJ2-2	TGTGCCAGCAGTTGGCAACGGACAAAGCCTAACACCGGGGAGCTGTTTTTT	CASSWQRTKPNTGELFF
TRBD1	NA	TRBV20-1	TRBJ2-7	TGCAGTGCTAGAGATCGACTGGGACAGGGCCTACGAGTGCAGTACTTC	CSARDRLGQGLRVQYF
NA	few	TRBV5-1	TRBJ1-1	TGCGCCAGCACCACCCAAGGGGAAACTGAAGCTTTCTTT	CASTTQGETEAFF
TRBD1	few	TRBV5-1	TRBJ2-2	TGCGCCAGCAGTTCAACAGGGGCCCACACCGGGGAGCTGTTTTTT	CASSSTGAHTGELFF
NA	few	TRBV20-1	TRBJ2-7	TGCAGTGCTCCCCTGGGGGTCAAGCAGTACTTC	CSAPLGVKQYF
TRBD1	few	TRBV20-1	TRBJ2-7	TGCAGTGCCACAGCACAGGGGTCGCCCTACGAGCAGTACTTC	CSATAQGSPYEQYF
TRBD1	NA	TRBV3-1	TRBJ1-5	TGTGCCAGCAGCCAAGATACGGGACAGGGCAATCGGCCCCAGCATTTT	CASSQDTGQGNRPQHF
TRBD2	few	TRBV6-5	TRBJ2-1	TGTGCCAGCAGTCCGACTAGCGGGAGATATCATGAGCAGTTCTTC	CASSPTSGRYHEQFF
TRBD1	NA	TRBV12-3/TRBV12-4	TRBJ2-7	TGTGCCAGCGGTTTATCCCGAGTGGACAGGAATTACGAGCAGTACTTC	CASGLSRVDRNYEQYF
TRBD1	NA	TRBV6-5	TRBJ1-6	TGTGCCAGCAGCCCCCCGGGACAGCCTAATTCACCCCTCCACTTT	CASSPPGQPNSPLHF
TRBD2	many	TRBV9	TRBJ2-5	TGTGCCAGCAGCTTACAAGCGGGAGCGTACCAAGAGACCCAGTACTTC	CASSLQAGAYQETQYF
TRBD1	many	TRBV24-1	TRBJ2-5	TGTGCCACCAGTGAACCGGGACAGGGACGGGAGACCCAGTACTTC	CATSEPGQGRETQYF
NA	NA	TRBV9	TRBJ2-2	TGTGCCAGCAGCGTAGGGGACGGGAGTTTGAACGGGGAGCTGTTTTTT	CASSVGDGSLNGELFF